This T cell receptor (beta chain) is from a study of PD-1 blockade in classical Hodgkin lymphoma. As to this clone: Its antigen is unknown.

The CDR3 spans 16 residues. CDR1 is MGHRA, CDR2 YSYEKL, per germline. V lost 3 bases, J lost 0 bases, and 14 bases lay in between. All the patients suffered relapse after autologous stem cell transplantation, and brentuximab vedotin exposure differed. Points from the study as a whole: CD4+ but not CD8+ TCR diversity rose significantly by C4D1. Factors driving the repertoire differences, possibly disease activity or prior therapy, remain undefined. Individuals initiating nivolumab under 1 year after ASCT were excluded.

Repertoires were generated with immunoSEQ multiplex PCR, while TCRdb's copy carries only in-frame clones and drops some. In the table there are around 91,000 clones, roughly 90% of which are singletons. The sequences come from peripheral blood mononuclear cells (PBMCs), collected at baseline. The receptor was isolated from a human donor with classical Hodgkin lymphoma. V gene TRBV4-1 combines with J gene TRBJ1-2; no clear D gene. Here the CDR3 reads CASSQGGELANYGYTF. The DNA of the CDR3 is TGCGCCAGCAGCCAGGGCGGGGAGTTAGCTAACTATGGCTACACCTTC.